The source of this T cell receptor (beta chain) is a study of T cell responses to AZD1222 COVID-19 vaccine. Findings of the study overall: Most donors were white British, females outnumbered males, and clonal diversity was possibly underestimated.

This CDR3 contains 13 residues. Germline V lookup: CDR1 KGHDR, CDR2 SFDVKD. Between the trimmed V and J ends, which lost 2 bases and 9 bases, there was a span of 12 bases. Produced via immunoSEQ multiplex PCR; TCRdb's table is partial and in-frame only. The sample carries about 120,000 clones, approximately 94% recorded once. Comments on this clone: Antigen unknown.

This TCR came from an adult who received the AZD1222 COVID-19 vaccine. The material sequenced was peripheral blood, taken 28 days after the second AZD1222 dose. V gene TRBV24-1 combines with J gene TRBJ1-2; D possibly corresponds to TRBD1 (6 bases). The CDR3 DNA is TGTGCCACCAGTGATTCAACAGGGATTCGCTACACCTTC. It translates to CATSDSTGIRYTF.